The rows below give T cell receptor beta chains drawn from one sample of a study of blood T cells in healthy people across ages. TCRdb fed the 5' RACE reads into MiXCR, producing one record per CDR3 protein. The sample includes 780,000 or so distinct CDR3 sequences, approximately 55% of them seen just once. What was sequenced was blood. The receptors here all came from an elderly man in good health. The CDR3 runs from the conserved cysteine through the conserved F or W. A D gene is named only where the DNA matches it firmly. Not all rows give a size; the values are once, few, many and, for expanded clones, a class.

clone_size d_call v_call cdr3_aa
NA NA TRBV12-3/TRBV12-4 CASIMRAEAFF
NA TRBD2 TRBV20-1 CSARSAGALNEQFF
once TRBD2 TRBV20-1 CSARPLAEETQYF
NA TRBD2 TRBV9 CASSLTSGRTETQYF
NA NA TRBV12-3/TRBV12-4 CASSLKYGSYEQYF
NA TRBD2 TRBV7-2 CASSATSGRWDNEQYF
NA NA TRBV6-1 CASSDENRFSGYTF
NA NA TRBV12-3/TRBV12-4 CASKQYSNQPQHF
NA TRBD1 TRBV5-1 CASSRQGTSSYEQYF
once TRBD2 TRBV2 CASSPATTSGRAGGNEQFF
NA NA TRBV13 CASSRRGGRTYEQYF
NA NA TRBV11-2 CASSSGEGRDSYNEQYF
few NA TRBV12-3/TRBV12-4 CASSLQVQETQYF
NA TRBD2 TRBV18 CASSPTPGTSGSRDEQFF
NA NA TRBV7-8 CASSFKGPSDTEAFF
few NA TRBV2 CASQRGDTYNEQFF
many NA TRBV29-1 CSVGGLGEQFF
NA TRBD1 TRBV9 CASSVGDRGRAPDTQYF
few NA TRBV15 CATSRRGPRSYEQYF
NA TRBD1 TRBV5-1 CASSSRQGFYEQYF
NA NA TRBV28 CASRGGITAYEQYF
NA TRBD1 TRBV20-1 CSARGGQGARYGYTF
many TRBD2 TRBV12-3/TRBV12-4 CASSLATSGGTQYF
NA NA TRBV4-2 CASSQGTADNYGYTF
NA NA TRBV20-1 CSARRGWSYNEQFF
few TRBD1 TRBV29-1 CSVGQGRGQETQYF
NA NA TRBV25-1 CASSVAYGYTF
NA NA TRBV20-1 CSAGSGMANYGYTF
few NA TRBV3-1 CASSQDSQGLYYEQYF
NA NA TRBV14 CASSQDVRGREKLFF
few NA TRBV4-1 CALGPYFETQYF
once NA TRBV11-2 CASTGEQHRYAYF
NA NA TRBV20-1 CSAPQGGTREQYF
NA TRBD1 TRBV15 CATSLGVGQLYEQYF
few NA TRBV29-1 CSVPRGRGYGYTF
NA TRBD1 TRBV27 CASSSIDRVETQYF
NA TRBD2 TRBV7-9 CASSLLAGPMEQYF
NA TRBD1 TRBV4-1 CASSFRGQGYTEAFF
NA NA TRBV7-3 CASSLVPGAYNEQYF
NA TRBD1 TRBV29-1 CSVRTGLRHEQFF
many NA TRBV18 CASSPQGNTEAFF
NA NA TRBV6-5 CASSFGRLQETQYF